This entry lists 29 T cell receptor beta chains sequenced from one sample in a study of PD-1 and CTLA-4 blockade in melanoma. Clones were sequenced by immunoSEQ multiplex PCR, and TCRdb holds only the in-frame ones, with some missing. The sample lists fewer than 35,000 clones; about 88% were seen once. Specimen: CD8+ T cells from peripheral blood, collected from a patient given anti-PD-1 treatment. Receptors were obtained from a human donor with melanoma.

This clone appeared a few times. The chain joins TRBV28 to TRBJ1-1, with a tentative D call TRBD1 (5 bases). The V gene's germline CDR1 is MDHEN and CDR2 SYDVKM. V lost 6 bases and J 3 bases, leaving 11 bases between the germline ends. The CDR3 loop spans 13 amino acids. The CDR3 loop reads CASREGGDTEAFF. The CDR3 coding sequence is TGTGCCAGCAGGGAAGGAGGGGACACTGAAGCTTTCTTT.

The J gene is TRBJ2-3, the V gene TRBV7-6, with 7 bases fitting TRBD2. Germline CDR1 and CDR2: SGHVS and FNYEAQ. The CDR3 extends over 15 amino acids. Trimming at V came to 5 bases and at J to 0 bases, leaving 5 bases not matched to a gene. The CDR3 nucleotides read TGTGCCAGCAGCCCCAGCGGGGATAGCACAGATACGCAGTATTTT. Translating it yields CASSPSGDSTDTQYF.

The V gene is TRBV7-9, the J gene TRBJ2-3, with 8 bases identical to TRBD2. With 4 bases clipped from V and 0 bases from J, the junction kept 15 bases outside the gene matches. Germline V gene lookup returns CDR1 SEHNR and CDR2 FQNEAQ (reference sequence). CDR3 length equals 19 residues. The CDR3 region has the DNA TGTGCCAGCAGCTCCCCCCACGCGATGATAGCGGGAAGCACAGATACGCAGTATTTT. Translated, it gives CASSSPHAMIAGSTDTQYF.

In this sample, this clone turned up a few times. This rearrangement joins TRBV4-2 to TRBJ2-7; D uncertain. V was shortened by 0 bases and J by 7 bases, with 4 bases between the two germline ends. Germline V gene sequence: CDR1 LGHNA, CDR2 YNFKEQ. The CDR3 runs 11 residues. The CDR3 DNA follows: TGTGCCAGCAGCCAAGAGGCTGAGCAGTACTTC. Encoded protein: CASSQEAEQYF.

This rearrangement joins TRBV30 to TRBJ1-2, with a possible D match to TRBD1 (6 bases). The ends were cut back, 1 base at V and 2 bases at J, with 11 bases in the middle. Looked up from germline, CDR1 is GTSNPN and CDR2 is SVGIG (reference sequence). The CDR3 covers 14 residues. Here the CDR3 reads CAWSETGTNYGYTF. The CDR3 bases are TGTGCCTGGAGTGAAACAGGGACGAACTATGGCTACACCTTC.

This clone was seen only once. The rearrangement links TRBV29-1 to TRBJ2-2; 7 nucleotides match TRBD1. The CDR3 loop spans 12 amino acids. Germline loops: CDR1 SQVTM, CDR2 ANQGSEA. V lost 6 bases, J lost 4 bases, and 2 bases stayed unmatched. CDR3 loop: CSVWTGTGELFF. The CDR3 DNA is TGCAGCGTCTGGACAGGCACCGGGGAGCTGTTTTTT.

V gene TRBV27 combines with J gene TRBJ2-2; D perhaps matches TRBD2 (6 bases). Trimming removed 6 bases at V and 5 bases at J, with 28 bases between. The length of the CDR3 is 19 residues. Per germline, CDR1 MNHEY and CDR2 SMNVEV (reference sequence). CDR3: CASSPLRDFPSRGTGELFF. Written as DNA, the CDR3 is TGTGCCAGCAGCCCTCTGAGGGACTTCCCCTCGCGGGGTACCGGGGAGCTGTTTTTT.

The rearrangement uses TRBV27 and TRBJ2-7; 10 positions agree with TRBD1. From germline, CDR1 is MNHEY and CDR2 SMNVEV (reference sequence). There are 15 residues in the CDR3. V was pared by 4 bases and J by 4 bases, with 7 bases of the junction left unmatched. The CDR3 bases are TGTGCCAGCAGTTCCCCCGGGACAGGGGTGTACGAGCAGTACTTC. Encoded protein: CASSSPGTGVYEQYF.

The CDR3 DNA follows: TGTGCCAGTTCTCAGGGGCCTGGGCAGTTCTTC. This translates into CASSQGPGQFF. The V call is TRBV19, the J call TRBJ2-1, with D perhaps TRBD1 (6 bases). V gave up 8 bases and J gave up 12 bases, with 14 bases separating them. Germline values: CDR1 LNHDA, CDR2 SQIVND (reference sequence). CDR3 length equals 11 residues.

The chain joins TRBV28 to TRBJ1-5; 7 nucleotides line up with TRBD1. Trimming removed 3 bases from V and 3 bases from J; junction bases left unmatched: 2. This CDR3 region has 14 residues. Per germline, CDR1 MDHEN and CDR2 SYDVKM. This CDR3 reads CASSLGQLNQPQHF. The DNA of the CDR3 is TGTGCCAGCAGTTTGGGACAGCTCAATCAGCCCCAGCATTTT. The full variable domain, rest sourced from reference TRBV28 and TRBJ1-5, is DVKVTQSSRYLVKRTGEKVFLECVQDMDHENMFWYRQDPGLGLRLIYFSYDVKMKEKGDIPEGYSVSREKKERFSLILESASTNQTSMYLCASSLGQLNQPQHFGDGTRLSIL.

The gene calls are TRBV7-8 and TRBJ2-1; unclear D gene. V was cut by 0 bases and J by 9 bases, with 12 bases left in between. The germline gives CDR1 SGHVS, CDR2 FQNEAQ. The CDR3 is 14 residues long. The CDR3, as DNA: TGTGCCAGCAGCTTAGCCTCTATCGGCGGTGAGCAGTTCTTC. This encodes CASSLASIGGEQFF.

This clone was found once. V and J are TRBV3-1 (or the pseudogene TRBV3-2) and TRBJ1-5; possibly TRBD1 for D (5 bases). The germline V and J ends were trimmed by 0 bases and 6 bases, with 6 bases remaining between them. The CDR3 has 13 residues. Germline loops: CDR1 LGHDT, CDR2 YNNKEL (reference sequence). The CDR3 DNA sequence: TGTGCCAGCAGCCAAGAAGGGACTCAGCCCCAGCATTTT. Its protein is CASSQEGTQPQHF.

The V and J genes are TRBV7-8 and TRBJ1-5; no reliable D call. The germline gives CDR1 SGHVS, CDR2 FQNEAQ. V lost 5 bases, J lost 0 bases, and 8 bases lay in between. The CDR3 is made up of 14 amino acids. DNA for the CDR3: TGTGCCAGCAGCCCTGACGGTAGCAATCAGCCCCAGCATTTT. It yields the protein CASSPDGSNQPQHF.

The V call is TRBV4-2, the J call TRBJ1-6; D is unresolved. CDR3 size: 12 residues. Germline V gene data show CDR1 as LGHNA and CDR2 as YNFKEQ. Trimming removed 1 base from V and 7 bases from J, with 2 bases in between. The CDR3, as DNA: TGTGCCAGCAGCCAAGGCAATTCACCCCTCCACTTT. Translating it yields CASSQGNSPLHF.

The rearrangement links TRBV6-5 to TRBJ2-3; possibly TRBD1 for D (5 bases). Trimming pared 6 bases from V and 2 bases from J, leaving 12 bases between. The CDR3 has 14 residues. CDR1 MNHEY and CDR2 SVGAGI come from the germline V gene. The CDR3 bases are TGTGCCAGCAGCATCGACAGAACCACAGATACGCAGTATTTT. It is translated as CASSIDRTTDTQYF.

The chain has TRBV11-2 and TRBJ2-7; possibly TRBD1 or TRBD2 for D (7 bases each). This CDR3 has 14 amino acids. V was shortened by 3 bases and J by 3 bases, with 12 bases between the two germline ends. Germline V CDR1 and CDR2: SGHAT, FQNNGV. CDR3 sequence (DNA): TGTGCCAGCAGCTTCGGGGGGACAGACTACGAGCAGTACTTC. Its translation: CASSFGGTDYEQYF.

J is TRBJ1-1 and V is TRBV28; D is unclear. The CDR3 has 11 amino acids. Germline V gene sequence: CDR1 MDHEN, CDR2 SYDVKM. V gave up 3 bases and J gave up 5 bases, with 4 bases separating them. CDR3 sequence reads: CASSFRTEAFF. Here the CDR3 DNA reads TGTGCCAGCAGTTTTCGGACTGAAGCTTTCTTT.

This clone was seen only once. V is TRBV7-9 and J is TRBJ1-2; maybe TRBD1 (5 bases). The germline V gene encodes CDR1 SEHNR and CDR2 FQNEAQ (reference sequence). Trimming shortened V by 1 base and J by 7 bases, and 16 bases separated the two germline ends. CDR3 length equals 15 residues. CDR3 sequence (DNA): TGTGCCAGCAGCTTAGAGAGACAGATTACTCGTGGCTACACCTTC. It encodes CASSLERQITRGYTF. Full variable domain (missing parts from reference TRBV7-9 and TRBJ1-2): DTGVSQNPRHKITKRGQNVTFRCDPISEHNRLYWYRQTLGQGPEFLTYFQNEAQLEKSRLLSDRFSAERPKGSFSTLEIQRTEQGDSAMYLCASSLERQITRGYTFGSGTRLTVV.

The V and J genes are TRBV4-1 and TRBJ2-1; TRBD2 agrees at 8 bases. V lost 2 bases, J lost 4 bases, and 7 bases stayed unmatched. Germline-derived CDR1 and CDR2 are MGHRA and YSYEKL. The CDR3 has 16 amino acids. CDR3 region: CASSQPNSGVYNEQFF. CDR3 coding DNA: TGCGCCAGCAGCCAACCAAATAGCGGGGTTTACAATGAGCAGTTCTTC.

CDR3 sequence (DNA): TGCGCCAGCAGCACCAACACCTACGAGCAGTACTTC. It codes for CASSTNTYEQYF. J is TRBJ2-7 and V is TRBV5-1; D is ambiguous. Germline V CDR1 and CDR2: SGHRS, YFSETQ. The V end lost 4 bases, the J end lost 2 bases, and 7 bases lay between the germline ends. The CDR3 is made up of 12 amino acids.

As DNA, the CDR3 is TGTGCCAGCAGCGACCCCCGGCGGGATGAGCAGTTCTTC. Translated, it gives CASSDPRRDEQFF. This chain uses TRBV7-9 with TRBJ2-1, with D possibly TRBD2 on 5 matching bases. V lost 5 bases and J lost 8, with 13 bases in between. Germline V gene data show CDR1 as SEHNR and CDR2 as FQNEAQ (reference sequence). CDR3 size: 13 residues.

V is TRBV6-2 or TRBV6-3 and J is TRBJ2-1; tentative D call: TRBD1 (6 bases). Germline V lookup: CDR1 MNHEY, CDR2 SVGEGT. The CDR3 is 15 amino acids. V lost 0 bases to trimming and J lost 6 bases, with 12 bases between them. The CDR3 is CASSYSYTGINEQFF. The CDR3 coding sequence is TGTGCCAGCAGTTACTCCTACACAGGGATCAATGAGCAGTTCTTC.

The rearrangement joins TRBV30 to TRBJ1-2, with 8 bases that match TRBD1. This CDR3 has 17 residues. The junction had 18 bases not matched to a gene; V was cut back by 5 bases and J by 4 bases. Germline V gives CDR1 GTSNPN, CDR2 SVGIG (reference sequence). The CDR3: CAWAPGQEIPMGYGYTF. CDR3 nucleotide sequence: TGTGCCTGGGCACCGGGACAGGAAATTCCAATGGGCTATGGCTACACCTTC.

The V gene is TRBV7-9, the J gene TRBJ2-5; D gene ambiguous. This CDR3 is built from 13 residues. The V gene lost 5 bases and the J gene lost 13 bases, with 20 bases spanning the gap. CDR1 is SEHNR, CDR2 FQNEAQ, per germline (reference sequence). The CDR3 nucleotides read TGTGCCAGCAGCGAAAAAACTGGCCCTAAAGGGTACTTC. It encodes CASSEKTGPKGYF.

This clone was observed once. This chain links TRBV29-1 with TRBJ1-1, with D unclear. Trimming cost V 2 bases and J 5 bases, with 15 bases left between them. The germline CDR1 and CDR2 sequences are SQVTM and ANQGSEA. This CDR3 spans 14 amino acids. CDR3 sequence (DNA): TGCAGCGTTGAAAACCCCGGAGGGCGTACTGAAGCTTTCTTT. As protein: CSVENPGGRTEAFF. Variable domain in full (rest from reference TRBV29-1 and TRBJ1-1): SAVISQKPSRDICQRGTSLTIQCQVDSQVTMMFWYRQQPGQSLTLIATANQGSEATYESGFVIDKFPISRPNLTFSTLTVSNMSPEDSSIYLCSVENPGGRTEAFFGQGTRLTVV.

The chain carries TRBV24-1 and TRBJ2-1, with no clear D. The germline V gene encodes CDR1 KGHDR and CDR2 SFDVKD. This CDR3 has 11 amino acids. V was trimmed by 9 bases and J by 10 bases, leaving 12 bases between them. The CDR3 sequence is CATGPDVEQFF. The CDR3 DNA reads TGTGCCACCGGACCGGACGTCGAGCAGTTCTTC.

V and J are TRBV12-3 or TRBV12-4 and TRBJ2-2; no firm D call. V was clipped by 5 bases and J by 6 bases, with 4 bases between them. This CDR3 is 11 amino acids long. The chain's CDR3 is CASSPPGELFF. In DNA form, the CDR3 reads TGTGCCAGCAGTCCGCCCGGGGAGCTGTTTTTT.

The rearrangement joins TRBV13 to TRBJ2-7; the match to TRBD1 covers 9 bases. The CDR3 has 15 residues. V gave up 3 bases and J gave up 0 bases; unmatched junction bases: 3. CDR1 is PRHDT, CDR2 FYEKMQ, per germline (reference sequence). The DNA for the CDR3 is TGTGCCAGCAGCTTTCCGACAGGGGGCTCCTACGAGCAGTACTTC. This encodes CASSFPTGGSYEQYF.

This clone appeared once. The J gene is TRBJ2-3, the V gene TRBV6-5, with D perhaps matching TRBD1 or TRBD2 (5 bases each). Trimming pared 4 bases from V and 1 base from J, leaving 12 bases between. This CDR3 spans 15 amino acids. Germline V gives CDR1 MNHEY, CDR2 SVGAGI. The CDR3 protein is CASSFGTTRTDTQYF. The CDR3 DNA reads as TGTGCCAGCAGTTTCGGGACGACGCGCACAGATACGCAGTATTTT.